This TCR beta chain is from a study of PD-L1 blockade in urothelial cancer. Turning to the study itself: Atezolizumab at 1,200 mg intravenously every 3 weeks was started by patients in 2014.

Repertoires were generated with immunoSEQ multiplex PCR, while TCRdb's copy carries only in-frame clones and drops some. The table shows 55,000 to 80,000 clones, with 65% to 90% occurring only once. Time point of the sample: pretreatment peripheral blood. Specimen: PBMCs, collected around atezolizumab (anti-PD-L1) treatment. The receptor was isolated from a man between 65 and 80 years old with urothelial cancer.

The CDR3, as DNA: TGTGCCAGCAGTTACTCGAGGGCTGCACAGGGGGGCGGCTACACCTTC. Translating it yields CASSYSRAAQGGGYTF. This chain uses TRBV6-5 with TRBJ1-2; TRBD1 aligns across 8 bases. CDR1 MNHEY and CDR2 SVGAGI come from the germline V gene. The CDR3 spans 16 residues. J was trimmed by 8 bases and V by 0 bases; bases with no gene match: 11.